This TCR beta chain was captured by sequencing in a study of T cells in Graves' hyperthyroidism and ophthalmopathy (dated by TCRdb to the late 2010s). In the study overall: Peripheral blood samples were taken at the time of initial diagnosis, prior to any treatment. TCR V-J signatures able to tell the groups apart were searched for in a discovery cohort of 100 or so patients, of whom roughly 42 had Graves' ophthalmopathy and under 65 had stable Graves' hyperthyroidism. The paper describes TCR Vbeta CDR3 sequencing of 135 peripheral blood samples, made up of fewer than 50 ophthalmopathy patients, 70 to 75 hyperthyroidism patients and roughly 17 progressor patients. After sampling, hyperthyroidism patients received methimazole starting at 30 mg daily, and ophthalmopathy patients received high-dose intravenous methylprednisolone. The 75 to 100 discovery patients were divided at random into training and test sets in a 7:3 ratio. Prospective prediction of ophthalmopathy was tested in an independent validation cohort of some 20 hyperthyroidism patients and 15 to 17 patients who later progressed to ophthalmopathy. The study also compared thyroid tissue and blood T-cell repertoires from several Graves' hyperthyroidism patients.

Via the germline V gene (reference sequence), CDR1 is LNHNV and CDR2 YYDKDF. Counted from cysteine to phenylalanine, this CDR3 has 15 amino acids. Only CDR3 DNA is held: 45 bases, read in frame from base 1. Here V drops 2 bases and J drops 8 bases, and the junction holds 5 bases not matched to any gene. About this clonotype itself: Its antigen is unknown. Base qualities are not at hand, and no much larger clone is one base apart.

A patient counted as having stable Graves' hyperthyroidism if no progression to ophthalmopathy occurred over 18 months of follow-up. Hyperthyroidism patients were aged 18 to 65 years and newly diagnosed, with disease duration of less than 2 months. The study excluded patients with uncontrolled infections, other autoimmune diseases, pregnancy or lactation. Clinical symptoms, serum thyroxine and TRAb, thyroid ultrasound, and orbital computed tomography formed the basis for the diagnoses. PBMCs were isolated from roughly 10 ml of fresh peripheral blood by Ficoll-Paque density gradient centrifugation. Total RNA was extracted with Trizol reagent, and quality was checked on an Agilent 2100 Bioanalyzer. The TCR beta CDR3 regions were amplified from the RNA transcripts. A first-round RT-PCR of the TCR CDR3 used the HTBI primer set with the Qiagen OneStep RT-PCR kit. A second multiplex PCR round built the libraries, followed by size selection and purification. Paired-end sequencing of the libraries was performed with 100 bp reads on an Illumina HiSeq2000. The paper's processing steps were these. Raw data were processed with SOAPnuke, discarding reads with adapters, uncalled bases, mean Phred below 15, or no exact constant-primer or identifier match. High-quality paired reads were merged with COPE v1.2.5, and unique nucleotide sequences were defined as clonotypes. Clonotypes were aligned to IMGT TRBV, TRBD and TRBJ reference segments using MiTCR v1.1. Analysis was restricted to V-J combinations with a frequency above 0.0001, which covered roughly 99% of repertoires. The TCS score was defined as the ratio of F50 (clonal expansion) to E x V (chaos), calculated using BLOSUM62-based TCRdist between CDR3 peptides within each V-J. Welch's t-statistics and random forest reduced around 550 V-J features to roughly 13, which were used in a naive Bayes classifier (R e1071). The public reads were run again by TCRdb, first through fastp at Q25 and then through MiXCR, and only productive beta chains were kept. Merged by CDR3 protein, the rows form single entries marked with the most common genes and DNA. TCRdb, not the authors, supplied the V and J calls. The sample yields about 340,000 distinct CDR3 sequences; 15% to 20% were counted once. The top ten constitute about 49% of the sample.

Study-wide conclusions, independent of this receptor: Most expanded thyroid clonotypes (frequency above 0.001) were also found in blood, which suggests that blood repertoires may mirror thyroid immune responses. In validation, the model predicted progression to ophthalmopathy with approximately 71% sensitivity and 72.22% specificity, a median of around six months before onset. No statistical method was used to fix the sample size in advance, and group allocation was not hidden from the investigators. Ophthalmopathy was separated from stable hyperthyroidism by a 13 V-J signature model, with approximately 89% sensitivity and approximately 81% specificity obtained in cross-validation and 80%/75% obtained in testing.

The chain uses TRBV15 and TRBJ2-1; 11 bases in between match TRBD2. This TCR derives from a woman aged 50 to 60 with Graves' hyperthyroidism. Source material: blood. The nucleotide sequence is given as TGTGCCACCAGCAGAATACTAGCGGGAGTAGATGAGCAGTTCTTC. Its amino acids are CATSRILAGVDEQFF. Supplemented by the reference TRBV15 and TRBJ2-1 proteins around the CDR3, the complete variable domain is DAMVIQNPRYQVTQFGKPVTLSCSQTLNHNVMYWYQQKSSQAPKLLFHYYDKDFNNEADTPDNFQSRRPNTSFCFLDIRSPGLGDTAMYLCATSRILAGVDEQFFGPGTRLTVL.